Listed here are 19 T cell receptor beta chains from one sample, sequenced in a study of cytomegalovirus exposure and HLA in healthy donors. The primer mix had 60 Vbeta and 13 Jbeta primers. TCRdb keeps only in-frame clones here, not all; method: immunoSEQ multiplex PCR. The sample includes approximately 180,000 clones, under 85% of them seen just once. Material for sequencing was PBMCs. The receptors stem from a male donor in good health and CMV-seronegative.

This clone was seen once. The chain carries TRBV11-3 and TRBJ2-1; 10 bases are shared with TRBD2. V lost 4 bases, J lost 12 bases, and 3 bases stayed unmatched. This CDR3 has 12 amino acids. From germline, CDR1 is SGHNT and CDR2 YENEEA. CDR3 residues: CASSSSGRGQFF. For the CDR3, the DNA is TGTGCCAGCAGCTCAAGCGGGAGGGGGCAGTTCTTC. Filled out from reference TRBV11-3 and TRBJ2-1, the complete variable domain reads EAGVVQSPRYKIIEKKQPVAFWCNPISGHNTLYWYLQNLGQGPELLIRYENEEAVDDSQLPKDRFSAERLKGVDSTLKIQPAELGDSAVYLCASSSSGRGQFFGPGTRLTVL.

The CDR3 coding sequence is TGTGCCAGCCGTAGGAGTGCAACTAATGAAAAACTGTTTTTT. Protein: CASRRSATNEKLFF. The rearrangement uses TRBV6-5 and TRBJ1-4; D unclear. CDR1 and CDR2 from the germline V gene are MNHEY and SVGAGI. This CDR3 contains 14 residues. V dropped 8 bases and J dropped 0 bases, with 10 bases sitting between them.

The chain links TRBV4-1 to TRBJ2-1, with 12 bases lining up with TRBD2. Germline V gives CDR1 MGHRA, CDR2 YSYEKL. V lost 0 bases, J lost 9 bases, and 9 bases stayed unmatched. The CDR3 contains 17 residues. CDR3 DNA: TGCGCCAGCAGCCAAGAAAATATGCTAGCGGGGGGGAGTGAGCAGTTCTTC. Encoded protein: CASSQENMLAGGSEQFF.

The genes are TRBV27 and TRBJ2-1, with 7 bases aligning to TRBD1. The CDR3 is 13 residues long. The trim removed 6 bases at V and 4 bases at J, leaving 3 bases unmatched. CDR1 is MNHEY, CDR2 SMNVEV, per germline (reference sequence). The CDR3 is CASRRGPYNEQFF. CDR3 bases: TGTGCCAGCAGAAGGGGGCCTTACAATGAGCAGTTCTTC.

The chain couples TRBV28 to TRBJ1-4; no clear D. This CDR3 is built from 15 residues. Germline V gene sequence: CDR1 MDHEN, CDR2 SYDVKM. V lost 5 bases to trimming and J lost 0 bases, with 10 bases between them. The CDR3 DNA sequence: TGTGCCAGCAGTCCTCCCACGGCAACTAATGAAAAACTGTTTTTT. Translating it yields CASSPPTATNEKLFF.

This clone was counted between two and nine times. The J gene is TRBJ1-2, the V gene TRBV5-1; 7 nucleotides line up with TRBD1. The CDR3 is made up of 11 amino acids. J gave up 8 bases and V 5 bases, and 3 bases lay outside the gene matches. In germline, CDR1 is SGHRS, CDR2 YFSETQ. The CDR3 spells CASSQGDGYTF. The CDR3 region has the DNA TGCGCCAGCAGTCAGGGGGACGGCTACACCTTC.

The rearrangement uses TRBV6-5 and TRBJ1-5; D is unclear. Germline loops: CDR1 MNHEY, CDR2 SVGAGI. V was cut by 2 bases and J by 3 bases, with 11 bases left in between. This CDR3 region has 15 residues. The CDR3 nucleotides read TGTGCCAGCAGTTACAATGGGCTGTCCAATCAGCCCCAGCATTTT. Residues: CASSYNGLSNQPQHF.

This chain uses TRBV29-1 with TRBJ2-3, with TRBD2 matching over 7 bases. The CDR3 sequence is 14 residues long. Germline CDR1 reads SQVTM; CDR2 reads ANQGSEA. V dropped 3 bases and J dropped 2; count of bases not matched to a gene: 5. CDR3 protein: CSVEGGPNTDTQYF. For the CDR3, the DNA is TGCAGCGTTGAGGGAGGGCCGAACACAGATACGCAGTATTTT.

This rearrangement joins TRBV4-1 to TRBJ1-1, with D possibly TRBD1 on 6 matching bases. Germline CDR1 MGHRA, CDR2 YSYEKL. Trimming stripped 2 bases from V and 3 bases from J, with 10 bases between. The CDR3 loop spans 14 amino acids. This chain's CDR3 is CASSQQGWDTEAFF. The CDR3 nucleotides read TGCGCCAGCAGCCAACAGGGGTGGGACACTGAAGCTTTCTTT.

The chain recombines TRBV7-9 with TRBJ2-7; D is possibly TRBD2 (5 bases). Germline loops: CDR1 SEHNR, CDR2 FQNEAQ (reference sequence). V lost 1 base and J 2 bases, leaving 12 bases between the germline ends. The CDR3 contains 15 residues. Written as DNA, the CDR3 is TGTGCCAGCAGCTTAGTAGGCCACGGGACCTACGAGCAGTACTTC. It yields the protein CASSLVGHGTYEQYF. Using reference TRBV7-9 and TRBJ2-7 for the parts outside the CDR3, the full variable domain is DTGVSQNPRHKITKRGQNVTFRCDPISEHNRLYWYRQTLGQGPEFLTYFQNEAQLEKSRLLSDRFSAERPKGSFSTLEIQRTEQGDSAMYLCASSLVGHGTYEQYFGPGTRLTVT.

The chain is built from TRBV6-1 and TRBJ1-5; D remains unclear. V lost 6 bases, J lost 3 bases, and 12 bases lay in between. CDR1 and CDR2 (germline): MNHNS, SASEGT. There are 14 residues in the CDR3. This chain's CDR3 is CASSGGPDNQPQHF. The CDR3 DNA follows: TGTGCCAGCAGCGGCGGGCCCGACAATCAGCCCCAGCATTTT.

The chain couples TRBV30 to TRBJ1-1, with D tentatively TRBD1 (5 bases). The CDR3 length is 13 residues. The germline V and J ends were trimmed by 0 bases and 3 bases, with 8 bases remaining between them. CDR1 and CDR2 (germline): GTSNPN, SVGIG (reference sequence). The CDR3 DNA is TGTGCCTGGAGTGTACAGGTCGACACTGAAGCTTTCTTT. Translated, it gives CAWSVQVDTEAFF.

The J gene is TRBJ1-1, the V gene TRBV11-2; D not resolved. Germline V gene lookup returns CDR1 SGHAT and CDR2 FQNNGV. This CDR3 has 13 amino acids. V was pared by 2 bases and J by 5 bases, with 9 bases between. The CDR3, as DNA: TGTGCCAGCAGCTTAACGATTGAGACTGAAGCTTTCTTT. Protein: CASSLTIETEAFF. Supplemented by reference TRBV11-2 and TRBJ1-1, the full variable domain reads EAGVAQSPRYKIIEKRQSVAFWCNPISGHATLYWYQQILGQGPKLLIQFQNNGVVDDSQLPKDRFSAERLKGVDSTLKIQPAKLEDSAVYLCASSLTIETEAFFGQGTRLTVV.

This clone was detected a few times. V is TRBV9 and J is TRBJ1-1, with 11 bases that match TRBD1. V lost 2 bases to trimming and J lost 5 bases; unmatched junction nucleotides: 8. The CDR3 covers 16 residues. Per germline, CDR1 SGDLS and CDR2 YYNGEE. The CDR3 DNA is TGTGCCAGCAGCGTCGGGACAGGGGGTCTGCGGACTGAAGCTTTCTTT. Protein sequence: CASSVGTGGLRTEAFF.

The chain joins TRBV28 to TRBJ2-7, with 10 bases fitting TRBD2. J lost 2 bases, V lost 3 bases, and 10 bases had no gene match. CDR3 size: 17 residues. CDR1 is MDHEN and CDR2 is SYDVKM in the germline V gene. CDR3 in amino acids: CASSFPGLAVGPYEQYF. The CDR3 DNA sequence: TGTGCCAGCAGTTTTCCCGGACTAGCGGTGGGTCCCTACGAGCAGTACTTC.

The rearrangement uses TRBV30 and TRBJ2-7, with 8 bases lining up with TRBD1. This CDR3 is 16 amino acids long. Trimming took 3 bases from V and 2 from J; bases not matched to a gene: 12. CDR1 is GTSNPN and CDR2 is SVGIG in the germline V gene (reference sequence). The CDR3 bases are TGTGCCTGGAGCGCCTTTTCGGACAGGGCTGCCTACGAGCAGTACTTC. Translation: CAWSAFSDRAAYEQYF.

A few counts support this clone. The rearrangement joins TRBV27 to TRBJ2-1, with TRBD2 matching 10 bases. The CDR3 has 15 amino acids. V lost 6 bases, J lost 7 bases, and 9 bases stayed unmatched. CDR1 and CDR2 from the germline V gene are MNHEY and SMNVEV (reference sequence). CDR3 coding DNA: TGTGCCAGCAGCCCCTGGAGCGGGGGGGGTAATGAGCAGTTCTTC. It translates to CASSPWSGGGNEQFF.

This clone was picked up one time. This chain connects TRBV19 to TRBJ1-5; weak D call: TRBD1 (5 bases). The CDR3 is 14 residues long. Germline CDR1 LNHDA, CDR2 SQIVND (reference sequence). The V end lost 4 bases, the J end lost 7 bases, and 14 bases lay between the germline ends. The CDR3 loop is CASSTTAAGQPQHF. For the CDR3, the DNA is TGTGCCAGTAGTACGACAGCCGCGGGACAGCCCCAGCATTTT.

This clone showed up just once. The V gene is TRBV19, the J gene TRBJ2-1, with a tentative D call TRBD2 (5 bases). Trimming shortened V by 1 base and J by 0 bases, and 10 bases separated the two germline ends. This CDR3 spans 16 amino acids. Germline V CDR1 and CDR2: LNHDA, SQIVND (reference sequence). DNA of the CDR3: TGTGCCAGTAGTATAGGCCAGCGGAGCTCCTACAATGAGCAGTTCTTC. Its translation is CASSIGQRSSYNEQFF.